This TCR beta chain was retrieved from a study of T cell repertoires in cytomegalovirus infection. TCRdb processed the reads anew with MiXCR; each CDR3 protein has one entry. This table has fewer than 1,000,000 distinct CDR3 sequences, around 32% appearing once. CDR1 and CDR2 from the germline V gene are LNHDA and SQIVND (reference sequence). This CDR3 contains 14 residues. Trimming took off 2 bases at V and 5 bases at J, with 9 bases between the two ends. Findings and limits, study-wide: There were carriers of CMV plus the relevant HLA, and cumulative public TCR beta family frequency identified them.

In regard to this clonotype: As yet, its antigen is unknown.

The specimen comprised cultured CD8+ T cells from PBMCs, sampled from culture after CMV antigen stimulation. This chain joins TRBV19 and TRBJ2-2; D might be TRBD1 or TRBD2, each matching 5 bases. The receptor was derived from a human donor in good health (CMV status not recorded). Some clones in this sample may be carry-over from other donors' samples. The CDR3 coding sequence is TGTGCCAGTAGTATATTGGGGGAGACCGGGGAGCTGTTTTTT. Translation gives CASSILGETGELFF.